These T cell receptor beta chains were read from a single sample in a study of blood T cell repertoires in COVID-19. The protocol was immunoSEQ multiplex PCR, while the TCRdb copy is restricted to in-frame clones and leaves out a portion. The sample consists of hundreds of thousands of clones, about 88% of them appearing once. The sequenced material came from PBMCs or T cells enriched from blood (not recorded which). The receptor set was obtained from a woman aged 45-60 years who had recovered from COVID-19. Both conserved end residues are part of each CDR3. D genes are given only for firm matches. Only part of the rows carry a size: once, few, many, or a class if the clone is expanded.

V gene	clone size	J gene	D gene	CDR3 DNA	CDR3 protein
TRBV6-5	-	TRBJ1-2	TRBD1	TGTGCCAGCAGTTCCCCTCGGACAGGGGGGTATGGCTACACCTTC	CASSSPRTGGYGYTF
TRBV7-6	-	TRBJ2-3	TRBD2	TGTGCCAGCAGCTTACCCAAGGCTAGCGGGAGAACCCTCAGCACAGATACGCAGTATTTT	CASSLPKASGRTLSTDTQYF
TRBV11-2	-	TRBJ2-1	TRBD2	TGTGCCAGCAGCTTAGCTAGCGGTTACAATGAGCAGTTCTTC	CASSLASGYNEQFF
TRBV19	-	TRBJ2-3	-	TGTGCCAGTAGTTTGGGAGGTCGCCGCACAGATACGCAGTATTTT	CASSLGGRRTDTQYF
TRBV6-5	-	TRBJ2-1	TRBD2	TGTGCCAGCAGTTACCGAGCGGGAGGGCCCAACAATGAGCAGTTCTTC	CASSYRAGGPNNEQFF
TRBV28	-	TRBJ2-7	-	TGTGCCAGCAGTTTATCGGGCGGGACTTACTTC	CASSLSGGTYF
TRBV12-3/TRBV12-4	-	TRBJ2-7	-	TGTGCCAGCAGTCGGAGGGTATCCTACGAGCAGTACTTC	CASSRRVSYEQYF
TRBV6-2/TRBV6-3	-	TRBJ2-3	-	TGTGCCAGCAGTAACACTAGAGATACGCAGTATTTT	CASSNTRDTQYF
TRBV29-1	once	TRBJ1-2	-	TGCAGCGTTCGGCGGGGAGGGTATGGCTACACCTTC	CSVRRGGYGYTF
TRBV7-2	-	TRBJ1-6	-	TGTGCCAGCAGCCACGGACAGATTAATTCACCCCTCCACTTT	CASSHGQINSPLHF
TRBV5-4	once	TRBJ2-5	TRBD2	TGTGCCAGCAGCTCATGGACTAGCGGGAGAAGAGAGACCCAGTACTTC	CASSSWTSGRRETQYF
TRBV9	-	TRBJ1-6	TRBD1	TGTGCCAGCAGCGCAAAACAGGGGGCGGGATCACCCCTCCACTTT	CASSAKQGAGSPLHF
TRBV11-2	-	TRBJ1-5	-	TGTGCCAGCAGCTTTCGGACAGATAACAATCAGCCCCAGCATTTT	CASSFRTDNNQPQHF
TRBV9	-	TRBJ1-2	-	TGTGCCAGCAGCGTAGATGGCAGGCCTAACTATGGCTACACCTTC	CASSVDGRPNYGYTF
TRBV4-2	-	TRBJ1-2	-	TGTGCCAGCAAAAAGGGGTCAGGCTATGGCTACACCTTC	CASKKGSGYGYTF
TRBV10-3	once	TRBJ2-3	-	TGTGCCATCAGTGAGGGACAAAGCACAGATACGCAGTATTTT	CAISEGQSTDTQYF
TRBV9	-	TRBJ2-2	TRBD2	TGTGCCAGCAGCGCCCAAGGGACTAGCGGGATCGGGGGCACCGGGGAGCTGTTTTTT	CASSAQGTSGIGGTGELFF
TRBV6-2/TRBV6-3	-	TRBJ1-6	-	TGTGCCAGCAGTTGGCCGGGGAATTCACCCCTCCACTTT	CASSWPGNSPLHF
TRBV5-8	-	TRBJ2-4	TRBD1	TGTGCCAGCAGCTGGGGAAATGGCAGGGGGCGGGAAAACATTCAGTACTTC	CASSWGNGRGRENIQYF
TRBV4-1	-	TRBJ1-4	TRBD1	TGCGCCAGCAGCCTTGGACAGGGGGCAACTAATGAAAAACTGTTTTTT	CASSLGQGATNEKLFF
TRBV27	-	TRBJ1-5	-	TGTGCCAGCAGCCTTAATCAGGGGAATCAGCCCCAGCATTTT	CASSLNQGNQPQHF
TRBV5-1	-	TRBJ2-1	-	TGCGCCAGCAGCTTGTATTCGAGCTCCTACAATGAGCAGTTCTTC	CASSLYSSSYNEQFF
TRBV28	-	TRBJ1-2	-	TGTGCCAGCAGTTTGGGGGGTAAGGGCTACACCTTC	CASSLGGKGYTF
TRBV2	-	TRBJ1-2	-	TGTGCCAGCAGTGAAGCGGGAAACAGGCTTAACTATGGCTACACCTTC	CASSEAGNRLNYGYTF
TRBV6-5	-	TRBJ2-7	-	TGTGCCAGCAGTTCGGGAAATTCCTACGAGCAGTACTTC	CASSSGNSYEQYF
TRBV7-9	-	TRBJ2-7	-	TGTGCCAGCAGCTCTGCCCGGACACAGGCCTACGAGCAGTACTTC	CASSSARTQAYEQYF
TRBV4-1	-	TRBJ1-5	-	TGCGCCAGCAGCCAAGTAATAGGGGGGGATCAGCCCCAGCATTTT	CASSQVIGGDQPQHF
TRBV7-2	once	TRBJ2-6	-	TGTGCCAGCAGCACTTTTGGGGCCAACGTCCTGACTTTC	CASSTFGANVLTF
TRBV28	-	TRBJ1-5	TRBD1	TGTGCCAGCAGTTTTCCGAGGACAGGGGGGAACAGTCAGCCCCAGCATTTT	CASSFPRTGGNSQPQHF
TRBV28	-	TRBJ1-2	TRBD1	TGTGCCAGCAGCGTCGACAGGGGGCTGTATGGCTACACCTTC	CASSVDRGLYGYTF
TRBV4-1	-	TRBJ1-5	-	TGCGCCAGCAGCCACGGATTTAGGGAAGGGGGATGGGGCAGCAATCAGCCCCAGCATTTT	CASSHGFREGGWGSNQPQHF
TRBV28	once	TRBJ2-2	-	TGTGCCAGCAGTCGCGCCGCGGAGGGAAAAACCGGGGAGCTGTTTTTT	CASSRAAEGKTGELFF
TRBV19	-	TRBJ2-5	-	TGTGCCAGTAGCAATGCAAGAGGCGAGACCCAGTACTTC	CASSNARGETQYF
TRBV6-5	-	TRBJ2-1	TRBD2	TGTGCCACCACCCTAGCAGCGGGAGGCAATGAGCAGTTCTTC	CATTLAAGGNEQFF
TRBV3-1/TRBV3-2	-	TRBJ1-5	TRBD1	TGTGCCAGCAGCCATGGGACAGTTAATCAGCCCCAGCATTTT	CASSHGTVNQPQHF
TRBV4-2	-	TRBJ1-4	-	TGTGCCAGCAGCCGAGAACAGGGTGTAACTGAAAAACTGTTTTTT	CASSREQGVTEKLFF
TRBV7-2	-	TRBJ2-7	-	TGTGCCAGCAGCTCCTCCCCTCCCTACGAGCAGTACTTC	CASSSSPPYEQYF
TRBV7-2	-	TRBJ2-7	-	TGTGCCAGCAGCTCTTCGACAGGTTGGGAGCAGTACTTC	CASSSSTGWEQYF
TRBV6-2/TRBV6-3	-	TRBJ2-1	TRBD2	TGTGCCAGCAGCAACGGGCTCGGCGGGAGGGTAAGGAATGAGCAGTTCTTC	CASSNGLGGRVRNEQFF
TRBV6-5	-	TRBJ2-7	-	TGTGCCAGCAGCCAAAGCGGGTTTCTTGTTCAGTACTTC	CASSQSGFLVQYF
TRBV6-2/TRBV6-3	-	TRBJ1-2	-	TGTGCCAGCAGTTTAAGCGGGACCACTGGCTACACCTTC	CASSLSGTTGYTF
TRBV30	-	TRBJ1-5	TRBD1	TGTGCCTGGAGCCTAACGGGACAGGGGGTATATCAGCCCCAGCATTTT	CAWSLTGQGVYQPQHF
TRBV24-1	-	TRBJ1-2	-	TGTGCCACCAGTTTAGGGGCCAAAGACTACACCTTC	CATSLGAKDYTF
TRBV30	-	TRBJ2-1	-	TGTGCCTGGAGTCCAGGGATCTCCTACAATGAGCAGTTCTTC	CAWSPGISYNEQFF
TRBV19	-	TRBJ1-2	-	TGTGCCAGTAGTAGGCGGTCTGGCTACACCTTC	CASSRRSGYTF
TRBV27	once	TRBJ2-2	-	TGTGCCAGCAGTCCCTGGACTGGAAACACCGGGGAGCTGTTTTTT	CASSPWTGNTGELFF
TRBV11-1	-	TRBJ1-6	TRBD1	TGTGCCAGCAGCTTACAGGAGAGGACAGGGGGATCACCCCTCCACTTT	CASSLQERTGGSPLHF
TRBV7-8	-	TRBJ1-5	-	TGTGCCAGCAGCTTACTGGGCGGGCAGCCCCAGCATTTT	CASSLLGGQPQHF